What follows are 29 T cell receptor beta chains derived from one specimen sequenced in a study of blood T cell repertoires in COVID-19. The protocol was immunoSEQ multiplex PCR, while the TCRdb copy is restricted to in-frame clones and leaves out a portion. The table has approximately 74,000 clones, around 90% seen once. The sequenced sample consisted of peripheral blood. The receptors originated from a woman aged 60 to 75 with active COVID-19.

The CDR3 spells CASTGQGNNQPQHF. CDR3 nucleotides: TGTGCCAGCACCGGACAGGGTAACAATCAGCCCCAGCATTTT. The chain uses TRBV2 and TRBJ1-5; 8 bases align to TRBD1. V shed 7 bases and J 3 bases; nucleotides not matched to a gene: 5. The CDR3 runs 14 residues. Germline V gives CDR1 SNHLY, CDR2 FYNNEI. Filled out from reference TRBV2 and TRBJ1-5, the complete variable domain reads EPEVTQTPSHQVTQMGQEVILRCVPISNHLYFYWYRQILGQKVEFLVSFYNNEISEKSEIFDDQFSVERPDGSNFTLKIRSTKLEDSAMYFCASTGQGNNQPQHFGDGTRLSIL.

The rearrangement joins TRBV7-8 to TRBJ2-1; the match to TRBD2 covers 11 bases. This CDR3 comprises 18 residues. Trimming took 1 base from V and 2 from J; bases not matched to a gene: 7. CDR1 and CDR2 from the germline V gene are SGHVS and FQNEAQ. The CDR3 DNA follows: TGTGCCAGCAGCTTAGTGGCTAGCGGGAGGTGGGCCTACAATGAGCAGTTCTTC. Its translation is CASSLVASGRWAYNEQFF.

The chain is built from TRBV7-2 and TRBJ2-7; possibly TRBD1 for D (5 bases). Germline V gives CDR1 SGHTA, CDR2 FQGNSA. CDR3 length: 15 residues. Trimming removed 1 base from V and 3 bases from J, with 13 bases in between. The CDR3 is CASSLEAGNVYEQYF. DNA for the CDR3: TGTGCCAGCAGCTTAGAGGCAGGGAACGTCTACGAGCAGTACTTC. The full variable domain, with the rest looked up from reference TRBV7-2 and TRBJ2-7, is GAGVSQSPSNKVTEKGKDVELRCDPISGHTALYWYRQSLGQGLEFLIYFQGNSAPDKSGLPSDRFSAERTGGSVSTLTIQRTQQEDSAVYLCASSLEAGNVYEQYFGPGTRLTVT.

This clone was picked up one time. This chain joins TRBV19 and TRBJ2-1; tentatively, D is TRBD2 (7 bases). This CDR3 has 17 amino acids. CDR1 LNHDA and CDR2 SQIVND come from the germline V gene (reference sequence). Trimming took 3 bases from V and 4 from J, leaving 19 bases between them. In DNA form, the CDR3 reads TGTGCCAGTAGTATGACTTTTTTGGGGGGGCCTTACAATGAGCAGTTCTTC. Protein: CASSMTFLGGPYNEQFF.

V usage is TRBV2 and J usage is TRBJ2-7, with 8 bases lining up with TRBD1. The junction had 8 bases not matched to a gene; V was cut back by 4 bases and J by 3 bases. There are 15 residues in the CDR3. Germline V gene sequence: CDR1 SNHLY, CDR2 FYNNEI. This CDR3 reads CASSAAGTGDYEQYF. CDR3 nucleotide sequence: TGTGCCAGCAGTGCCGCCGGGACAGGAGACTACGAGCAGTACTTC.

The rearrangement links TRBV28 to TRBJ1-2, with D perhaps matching TRBD1 (5 bases). The CDR3 is 13 amino acids. CDR1 is MDHEN and CDR2 is SYDVKM in the germline V gene. The V end was cut by 5 bases, the J end by 4 bases, with 11 bases between. CDR3 nucleotide sequence: TGTGCCAGCAGTCCAACAGGAATCTATGGCTACACCTTC. Amino acid sequence: CASSPTGIYGYTF.

The V call is TRBV28, the J call TRBJ2-7; D is uncertain. The germline gives CDR1 MDHEN, CDR2 SYDVKM. The CDR3 is 11 amino acids. V gave up 7 bases and J gave up 6 bases, with 10 bases separating them. CDR3: CASIYGGEQYF. CDR3 DNA: TGTGCCAGCATCTACGGCGGCGAGCAGTACTTC.

The chain recombines TRBV28 with TRBJ2-5; the D is unclear. V dropped 2 bases and J dropped 6 bases, with 10 bases sitting between them. CDR3 size: 13 residues. The V gene's germline CDR1 is MDHEN and CDR2 SYDVKM. Here the CDR3 reads CASSLIVRKTQYF. In DNA, the CDR3 is TGTGCCAGCAGTTTAATTGTCAGGAAGACCCAGTACTTC.

The chain carries TRBV29-1 and TRBJ2-2; 10 bases align to TRBD2. Trimming took 0 bases from V and 7 from J; bases not matched to a gene: 5. The CDR3 loop spans 15 amino acids. The germline CDR1 and CDR2 sequences are SQVTM and ANQGSEA. The CDR3, as DNA: TGCAGCGTTGAAGAAGTAGCGGGAGGTATCGGGGAGCTGTTTTTT. This encodes CSVEEVAGGIGELFF.

V gene TRBV6-5 combines with J gene TRBJ2-7; 13 bases match TRBD2. Germline assignment: CDR1 MNHEY and CDR2 SVGAGI. Trimming removed 2 bases from V and 5 bases from J; junction bases left unmatched: 6. The CDR3 sequence is 16 residues long. The CDR3 protein is CASSYRLAGGSDEQYF. CDR3 coding DNA: TGTGCCAGCAGTTACCGACTAGCGGGAGGCTCGGACGAGCAGTACTTC.

V usage is TRBV11-2 and J usage is TRBJ2-7; 11 positions match TRBD1. The length of the CDR3 is 15 residues. Germline-derived CDR1 and CDR2 are SGHAT and FQNNGV. The V and J ends lost 4 bases and 3 bases, in that order; junction bases with no gene match: 5. CDR3 region: CASSSSGTGGYEQYF. As DNA, the CDR3 is TGTGCCAGCAGCTCCTCCGGGACAGGGGGCTACGAGCAGTACTTC.

The chain links TRBV7-8 to TRBJ2-2; D remains ambiguous. The length of the CDR3 is 18 residues. V lost 4 bases to trimming and J lost 0 bases, with 18 bases between them. CDR1 and CDR2 from the germline V gene are SGHVS and FQNEAQ. The CDR3 DNA reads as TGTGCCAGCAGCTATAAGGCGGCTGGCGGAGCGAACACCGGGGAGCTGTTTTTT. It specifies CASSYKAAGGANTGELFF.

This chain links TRBV28 with TRBJ1-5; D is perhaps TRBD1 (6 bases). The CDR3 is 15 residues long. V was pared by 2 bases and J by 5 bases, with 13 bases between. The V gene's germline CDR1 is MDHEN and CDR2 SYDVKM. The CDR3 protein is CASSLSGGAYQPQHF. DNA for the CDR3: TGTGCCAGCAGTTTAAGTGGGGGCGCATATCAGCCCCAGCATTTT.

A word on this clone: The junction does not match germline at one end; this may be a read error. The genes are TRBV7-7 and TRBJ2-5; TRBD2 matches 10 bases. CDR3 size: 17 residues. CDR1 and CDR2 (germline): SSHAT, FNYEAQ (reference sequence). The CDR3: CASSPGLAVGDEETQYF. In DNA form, the CDR3 reads TGTGCTAGCAGCCCAGGACTAGCGGTAGGGGACGAAGAGACCCAGTACTTC.

This chain uses TRBV4-1 with TRBJ2-3; 13 bases are a match to TRBD2. V lost 2 bases to trimming and J lost 8 bases; unmatched junction nucleotides: 7. Germline V gene lookup returns CDR1 MGHRA and CDR2 YSYEKL. The CDR3 consists of 16 residues. CDR3 bases: TGCGCCAGCAGCCAACTACTAGCGGGAGGGTCCGGTACGCAGTATTTT. Its translation is CASSQLLAGGSGTQYF.

This chain joins TRBV7-2 and TRBJ2-1, with D perhaps matching TRBD2 (5 bases). Germline loops: CDR1 SGHTA, CDR2 FQGNSA. This CDR3 spans 15 amino acids. V was pared by 0 bases and J by 6 bases, with 12 bases between. CDR3 region: CASSLAVGVGNEQFF. As DNA, the CDR3 is TGTGCCAGCAGCTTAGCGGTCGGGGTGGGCAATGAGCAGTTCTTC.

The V and J genes are TRBV5-8 and TRBJ1-5; D unresolved. This CDR3 is 16 amino acids long. The V end lost 1 base, the J end lost 2 bases, and 13 bases lay between the germline ends. CDR1 is SGHTS, CDR2 YDEGEE, per germline. The CDR3 is CASSLPPQEGNQPQHF. The CDR3 nucleotides are TGTGCCAGCAGCTTGCCCCCTCAGGAAGGCAATCAGCCCCAGCATTTT.

The genes are TRBV3-1 (or the pseudogene TRBV3-2) and TRBJ2-1; 7 bases line up with TRBD1. The J segment lost 0 bases and the V segment lost 2 bases, leaving 1 base of the junction unmatched. The germline gives CDR1 LGHDT, CDR2 YNNKEL (reference sequence). The length of the CDR3 is 15 residues. The CDR3 sequence is CASSQTGDSYNEQFF. In DNA form, the CDR3 reads TGTGCCAGCAGCCAAACAGGGGACTCCTACAATGAGCAGTTCTTC.

The V and J genes are TRBV4-1 and TRBJ1-1; 7 bases align to TRBD1. Germline V CDR1 and CDR2: MGHRA, YSYEKL. Unmatched junction bases numbered 2, after V lost 1 base and J lost 3 bases. The CDR3 covers 14 residues. The CDR3 sequence: CASSQVRGDTEAFF. The CDR3 DNA sequence: TGCGCCAGCAGCCAAGTCAGGGGGGACACTGAAGCTTTCTTT.

The V gene is TRBV29-1, the J gene TRBJ2-2, with 11 bases matching TRBD2. The CDR3 runs to 17 residues. CDR1 and CDR2 (germline): SQVTM, ANQGSEA. V gave up 4 bases and J gave up 0 bases; unmatched junction bases: 7. The CDR3 bases are TGCAGCGTTGTTCGTAGCGGGAGGGCCGCGAACACCGGGGAGCTGTTTTTT. Its translation: CSVVRSGRAANTGELFF.

The chain joins TRBV19 to TRBJ1-4; no clear D gene. Germline V lookup: CDR1 LNHDA, CDR2 SQIVND (reference sequence). Trimming removed 5 bases at V and 0 bases at J, with 4 bases between. CDR3 size: 13 residues. This CDR3 is CASSLATNEKLFF. The DNA for the CDR3 is TGTGCCAGTAGTCTCGCAACTAATGAAAAACTGTTTTTT.

Concerning this clone: Other DNA sequences in the sample encode the same CDR3. The chain combines TRBV14 with TRBJ1-1, with D possibly matching TRBD1 (5 bases). This CDR3 is built from 14 residues. Trimming shortened V by 1 base and J by 0 bases, and 6 bases separated the two germline ends. In germline, CDR1 is SGHDN, CDR2 FVKESK. The CDR3 protein is CASSQAGMNTEAFF. The CDR3, as DNA: TGTGCCAGCAGCCAAGCAGGGATGAACACTGAAGCTTTCTTT.

The rearrangement uses TRBV19 and TRBJ2-7, with 9 positions matching TRBD2. CDR1 and CDR2 (germline): LNHDA, SQIVND (reference sequence). CDR3 length: 15 residues. The junction had 8 bases not matched to a gene; V was cut back by 5 bases and J by 3 bases. The CDR3 region has the DNA TGTGCCAGTAGTTTTAGCGGGAGCGGAAACTACGAGCAGTACTTC. Translating it yields CASSFSGSGNYEQYF.

This rearrangement joins TRBV7-9 to TRBJ2-1; 13 nucleotides align to TRBD2. The trim removed 5 bases at V and 10 bases at J, leaving 11 bases unmatched. Germline V gene lookup returns CDR1 SEHNR and CDR2 FQNEAQ (reference sequence). CDR3 length: 16 amino acids. CDR3 nucleotide sequence: TGTGCCAGCAGCCCCCGAGGACTAGCGGGAGTCGGCGAGCAGTTCTTC. Translated: CASSPRGLAGVGEQFF.

The gene calls are TRBV7-9 and TRBJ1-1; 7 positions match TRBD1. The CDR3 contains 13 residues. CDR1 and CDR2 from the germline V gene are SEHNR and FQNEAQ (reference sequence). V shed 5 bases and J 3 bases; nucleotides not matched to a gene: 3. The CDR3 spells CASSQTGYTEAFF. The CDR3, as DNA: TGTGCCAGCAGCCAGACAGGGTACACTGAAGCTTTCTTT.

The chain combines TRBV11-2 with TRBJ2-4, with TRBD1 matching 7 bases. This CDR3 contains 13 residues. Germline values: CDR1 SGHAT, CDR2 FQNNGV. With 5 bases clipped from V and 5 bases from J, the junction kept 3 bases outside the gene matches. The CDR3 loop is CASSVGQQNIQYF. CDR3 DNA sequence: TGTGCCAGCAGCGTGGGACAGCAAAACATTCAGTACTTC.

This clone was seen once. The gene calls are TRBV2 and TRBJ2-1, with D perhaps matching TRBD1 (6 bases). This CDR3 has 13 residues. The V end lost 6 bases, the J end lost 5 bases, and 11 bases lay between the germline ends. From germline, CDR1 is SNHLY and CDR2 FYNNEI. This CDR3 reads CASRVDRNNEQFF. CDR3 bases: TGTGCCAGCAGGGTTGACAGGAACAATGAGCAGTTCTTC.

The CDR3 sequence is CASSPGGRGTNYGYTF. CDR3 coding DNA: TGTGCCAGCAGCCCGGGGGGGAGAGGGACTAACTATGGCTACACCTTC. This sequence joins TRBV3-1 (or the pseudogene TRBV3-2) and TRBJ1-2; D is perhaps TRBD1 (5 bases). The CDR3 consists of 16 residues. In germline, CDR1 is LGHDT, CDR2 YNNKEL (reference sequence). The V end was cut by 4 bases, the J end by 0 bases, with 15 bases between.

V is TRBV23-1 and J is TRBJ2-1; 7 bases line up with TRBD2. TRBV23-1 counts as an open reading frame of uncertain function. V gave up 0 bases and J gave up 0 bases; unmatched junction bases: 17. CDR3 length: 21 amino acids. The CDR3 protein is CASSQSGRAASGRSSYNEQFF. The CDR3 coding sequence is TGCGCCAGCAGTCAATCGGGTAGGGCGGCTAGCGGAAGAAGCTCCTACAATGAGCAGTTCTTC.